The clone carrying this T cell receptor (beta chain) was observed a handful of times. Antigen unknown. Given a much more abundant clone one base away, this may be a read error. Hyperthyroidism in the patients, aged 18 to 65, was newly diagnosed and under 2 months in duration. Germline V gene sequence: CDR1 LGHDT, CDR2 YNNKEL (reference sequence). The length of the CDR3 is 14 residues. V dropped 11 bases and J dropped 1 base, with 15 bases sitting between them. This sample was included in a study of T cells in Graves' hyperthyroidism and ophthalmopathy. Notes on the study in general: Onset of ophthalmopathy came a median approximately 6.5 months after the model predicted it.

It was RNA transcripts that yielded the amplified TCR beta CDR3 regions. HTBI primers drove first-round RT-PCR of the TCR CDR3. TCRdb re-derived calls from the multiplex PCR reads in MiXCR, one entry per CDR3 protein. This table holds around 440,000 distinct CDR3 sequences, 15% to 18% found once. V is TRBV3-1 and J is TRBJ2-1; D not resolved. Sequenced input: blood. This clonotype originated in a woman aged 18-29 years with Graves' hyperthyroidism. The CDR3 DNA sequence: TGTGCCGCTGGCAGGAGCCGATCCTACAATGAGCAGTTCTTC. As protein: CAAGRSRSYNEQFF.